Below, 17 T cell receptor beta chains from the same sample are listed, as sequenced in a study of blood T cell repertoires in COVID-19. Clones were read by immunoSEQ multiplex PCR, and TCRdb kept only the in-frame ones, dropping some. The sample consists of under 75,000 clones, about 76% of them appearing once. Sequenced material: peripheral blood. The receptors derive from a woman older than 75 with active or convalescent COVID-19.

The J gene is TRBJ1-6, the V gene TRBV6-6, with D tentatively TRBD1 (6 bases). The V end lost 6 bases, the J end lost 7 bases, and 16 bases lay between the germline ends. The CDR3 extends over 15 amino acids. Germline V lookup: CDR1 MNHNY, CDR2 SVGAGI (reference sequence). The CDR3: CASSPGDKGNSPLHF. CDR3 nucleotide sequence: TGTGCCAGCAGCCCCGGGGACAAAGGGAATTCACCCCTCCACTTT.

J is TRBJ1-1 and V is TRBV18, with no clear D. V was cut by 2 bases and J by 2 bases, with 12 bases left in between. Per germline, CDR1 KGHSH and CDR2 LQKENI. The CDR3 runs 15 residues. The DNA of the CDR3 is TGTGCCAGCTCACCATTGAGCCAGGCCAACACTGAAGCTTTCTTT. This codes for CASSPLSQANTEAFF.

This chain joins TRBV7-2 and TRBJ2-5, with D possibly matching TRBD1 (6 bases). CDR1 and CDR2 (germline): SGHTA, FQGNSA. V dropped 6 bases and J dropped 5 bases, with 19 bases sitting between them. The CDR3 consists of 15 residues. In DNA, the CDR3 is TGTGCCAGCAGTCCACCCGGGACACCTCCCGAGACCCAGTACTTC. Amino acid sequence: CASSPPGTPPETQYF.

V and J are TRBV24-1 and TRBJ2-3; D is unclear. Between the trimmed V and J ends, which lost 1 base and 1 base, there was a span of 8 bases. CDR3 size: 15 residues. Germline V gene sequence: CDR1 KGHDR, CDR2 SFDVKD. The CDR3, as DNA: TGTGCCACCAGTGATTTATCGGCGGGCACAGATACGCAGTATTTT. Translated, it gives CATSDLSAGTDTQYF.

The rearrangement joins TRBV4-1 to TRBJ2-1, with TRBD2 matching 11 bases. Trimming at V came to 0 bases and at J to 4 bases, leaving 5 bases not matched to a gene. The CDR3 has 17 residues. In germline, CDR1 is MGHRA, CDR2 YSYEKL. This CDR3 is CASSQEAGTSGYNEQFF. CDR3 sequence (DNA): TGCGCCAGCAGCCAAGAGGCCGGGACTAGCGGATACAATGAGCAGTTCTTC.

The gene calls are TRBV30 and TRBJ2-5; TRBD2 matches 9 bases. J lost 2 bases, V lost 3 bases, and 10 bases had no gene match. Germline V lookup: CDR1 GTSNPN, CDR2 SVGIG (reference sequence). There are 16 residues in the CDR3. The CDR3 loop reads CAWSPPPLAGQETQYF. The CDR3 bases are TGTGCCTGGAGCCCTCCCCCCCTAGCGGGGCAAGAGACCCAGTACTTC.

V usage is TRBV6-2 or TRBV6-3 and J usage is TRBJ2-2; tentatively, D is TRBD2 (7 bases). V was shortened by 0 bases and J by 6 bases, with 11 bases between the two germline ends. The germline gives CDR1 MNHEY, CDR2 SVGEGT. CDR3 size: 15 residues. In DNA, the CDR3 is TGTGCCAGCAGTTACTCGTGGGGGGGCTCCGGGGAGCTGTTTTTT. It specifies CASSYSWGGSGELFF.

J is TRBJ2-7 and V is TRBV2; tentative D call: TRBD2 (6 bases). Per the germline V gene, CDR1 is SNHLY and CDR2 is FYNNEI. The CDR3 is 13 amino acids. V lost 7 bases and J 2 bases, leaving 12 bases between the germline ends. This CDR3 is CASTWGLTYEQYF. In DNA, the CDR3 is TGTGCCAGCACATGGGGACTGACCTACGAGCAGTACTTC.

The chain carries TRBV15 and TRBJ1-6, with TRBD1 matching 7 bases. V was clipped by 3 bases and J by 2 bases; unmatched bases: 1. CDR3 length equals 15 residues. The germline V gene has CDR1 LNHNV and CDR2 YYDKDF (reference sequence). CDR3 region: CATSRTGPYNSPLHF. In DNA form, the CDR3 reads TGTGCCACCAGCAGGACAGGGCCCTATAATTCACCCCTCCACTTT.

The V gene is TRBV29-1, the J gene TRBJ2-1; 8 bases align to TRBD2. Germline values: CDR1 SQVTM, CDR2 ANQGSEA. Losses at the gene ends were 2 bases for V and 6 bases for J; bases not matched to a gene: 9. The CDR3 is made up of 15 amino acids. Here the CDR3 DNA reads TGCAGCGTTGAATGGGCGGGGGGTAGAATCAATGAGCAGTTCTTC. This encodes CSVEWAGGRINEQFF.

V is TRBV4-3 and J is TRBJ1-4; D ambiguous. This CDR3 region has 14 residues. Trimming pared 2 bases from V and 7 bases from J, leaving 11 bases between. Germline V gene sequence: CDR1 LGHNA, CDR2 YSLEER. CDR3 in DNA: TGCGCCAGCAGCCAAAATCCCTTGAGTGAAAAACTGTTTTTT. This codes for CASSQNPLSEKLFF.

The rearrangement links TRBV5-1 to TRBJ2-1; 10 nucleotides match TRBD1. The CDR3 contains 15 residues. The germline CDR1 and CDR2 sequences are SGHRS and YFSETQ. Unmatched junction bases numbered 8, after V lost 4 bases and J lost 7 bases. In DNA form, the CDR3 reads TGCGCCAGCAGCCCGGAGGGACAGGGGAAGAATGAGCAGTTCTTC. This codes for CASSPEGQGKNEQFF. Full variable domain (outside the CDR3, taken from reference TRBV5-1 and TRBJ2-1): KAGVTQTPRYLIKTRGQQVTLSCSPISGHRSVSWYQQTPGQGLQFLFEYFSETQRNKGNFPGRFSGRQFSNSRSEMNVSTLELGDSALYLCASSPEGQGKNEQFFGPGTRLTVL.

The chain recombines TRBV5-4 with TRBJ2-5, with TRBD2 matching over 7 bases. The CDR3 has 19 amino acids. Germline V gene sequence: CDR1 SGHNT, CDR2 YYREEE (reference sequence). V was clipped by 2 bases and J by 5 bases; unmatched bases: 21. CDR3 amino acids: CASSFMNSKRGEGSETQYF. As DNA, the CDR3 is TGTGCCAGCAGCTTTATGAACTCGAAGCGCGGGGAGGGTTCTGAGACCCAGTACTTC.

The chain employs TRBV6-5 and TRBJ1-5, with 7 bases matching TRBD1. Trimming at V came to 3 bases and at J to 9 bases, leaving 11 bases not matched to a gene. CDR3 length: 15 amino acids. Germline-derived CDR1 and CDR2 are MNHEY and SVGAGI. CDR3 region: CASSYSGTVIWPQHF. CDR3 bases: TGTGCCAGCAGTTATTCCGGGACAGTTATTTGGCCCCAGCATTTT.

This clone occurred once. V and J are TRBV5-6 and TRBJ2-1, with D maybe TRBD2 (6 bases). The CDR3 has 13 amino acids. The ends were cut back, 5 bases at V and 8 bases at J, with 14 bases in the middle. Germline V gene sequence: CDR1 SGHDT, CDR2 YYEEEE. This CDR3 is CASSWWGDHEQFF. The CDR3 DNA reads as TGTGCCAGCAGTTGGTGGGGGGATCATGAGCAGTTCTTC. Based on the CDR3 plus reference TRBV5-6 and TRBJ2-1, the full variable domain is DAGVTQSPTHLIKTRGQQVTLRCSPKSGHDTVSWYQQALGQGPQFIFQYYEEEERQRGNFPDRFSGHQFPNYSSELNVNALLLGDSALYLCASSWWGDHEQFFGPGTRLTVL.

This clone was recorded once. This chain links TRBV5-6 with TRBJ1-2; 12 bases agree with TRBD1. Germline values: CDR1 SGHDT, CDR2 YYEEEE. Trimming removed 0 bases from V and 4 bases from J; junction bases left unmatched: 10. The CDR3 length is 18 residues. CDR3 DNA: TGTGCCAGCAGCTTGGGCCGGGACAGGGGGCTTGTTGGCTATGGCTACACCTTC. It codes for CASSLGRDRGLVGYGYTF.

The rearrangement uses TRBV24-1 and TRBJ1-2; D is unresolved. V was cut by 5 bases and J by 3 bases, with 12 bases left in between. Per the germline V gene, CDR1 is KGHDR and CDR2 is SFDVKD. The CDR3 runs to 14 residues. The CDR3 sequence: CATSGTTRDYGYTF. For the CDR3, the DNA is TGTGCCACCAGTGGAACCACTCGGGACTATGGCTACACCTTC.